These 18 T cell receptor beta chains came from one sample sequenced in a study of radiotherapy plus CTLA-4 blockade in lung cancer. Assay used: immunoSEQ multiplex PCR; TCRdb lists only in-frame clones, some missing. The sample includes 85,000 to 130,000 clones, over 65% of them seen just once. Sequences were derived from peripheral blood, sampled from a patient treated with radiotherapy plus ipilimumab. These receptor sequences come from a human donor with non-small cell lung cancer that progressed on radiotherapy plus ipilimumab. Some clones in this sample may be carry-over from other donors' samples.

The V call is TRBV11-2, the J call TRBJ1-6, with 8 bases matching TRBD1. The CDR3 is 19 amino acids. Per the germline V gene, CDR1 is SGHAT and CDR2 is FQNNGV. Trimming at V came to 1 base and at J to 1 base, leaving 9 bases not matched to a gene. The CDR3 protein is CASSLGPGQGASYNSPLHF. The CDR3 DNA sequence: TGTGCCAGCAGCTTAGGTCCAGGACAGGGAGCATCCTATAATTCACCCCTCCACTTT.

The chain combines TRBV27 with TRBJ2-1, with D perhaps TRBD1 (6 bases). Germline V gene sequence: CDR1 MNHEY, CDR2 SMNVEV (reference sequence). V shed 4 bases and J shed 2 bases, with 9 bases lying between them. CDR3 length: 14 amino acids. In DNA form, the CDR3 reads TGTGCCAGCAGTTCCCGGGACACCTACAATGAGCAGTTCTTC. Protein product: CASSSRDTYNEQFF.

V is TRBV7-9 and J is TRBJ1-3; tentatively, D is TRBD1 (5 bases). In germline, CDR1 is SEHNR, CDR2 FQNEAQ (reference sequence). This CDR3 contains 17 residues. Trimming shortened V by 0 bases and J by 1 base, and 13 bases separated the two germline ends. The CDR3: CASSLAETVDSGNTIYF. CDR3 DNA: TGTGCCAGCAGCTTAGCTGAGACAGTTGATTCTGGAAACACCATATATTTT.

The chain carries TRBV6-6 and TRBJ2-1; TRBD1 or TRBD2 may be the D gene (6 bases each). The length of the CDR3 is 13 residues. Germline V gene sequence: CDR1 MNHNY, CDR2 SVGAGI (reference sequence). V was shortened by 2 bases and J by 7 bases, with 9 bases between the two germline ends. CDR3 loop: CASSYGGLNEQFF. The CDR3 bases are TGTGCCAGCAGTTACGGGGGGCTGAATGAGCAGTTCTTC.

This clone was recorded at least ten times. The J gene is TRBJ1-2, the V gene TRBV15; 7 bases are shared with TRBD1. This CDR3 is built from 13 residues. Per germline, CDR1 LNHNV and CDR2 YYDKDF (reference sequence). V was clipped by 5 bases and J by 6 bases; unmatched bases: 6. CDR3 coding DNA: TGTGCCACCAGCCGACAGGGAGGGGATGGCTACACCTTC. The encoded protein is CATSRQGGDGYTF.

The CDR3 protein is CAIGSGGQGKDDYGYTF. The CDR3 DNA follows: TGTGCCATCGGATCTGGGGGACAGGGGAAGGATGACTATGGCTACACCTTC. The chain carries TRBV10-3 and TRBJ1-2; 10 nucleotides match TRBD1. This CDR3 region has 17 residues. The V and J ends lost 8 bases and 3 bases, in that order; junction bases with no gene match: 15. The germline gives CDR1 ENHRY, CDR2 SYGVKD.

This sequence joins TRBV11-3 and TRBJ2-2, with D maybe TRBD1 (6 bases). This CDR3 has 17 residues. Germline CDR1 reads SGHNT; CDR2 reads YENEEA. Trimming stripped 4 bases from V and 1 base from J, with 16 bases between. CDR3 sequence (DNA): TGTGCCAGCAGCTACAAATCCGGGACATTGAACACCGGGGAGCTGTTTTTT. Amino acids: CASSYKSGTLNTGELFF.

The rearrangement uses TRBV7-2 and TRBJ1-2; D ambiguous. Germline values: CDR1 SGHTA, CDR2 FQGNSA. The V end lost 4 bases, the J end lost 1 base, and 7 bases lay between the germline ends. The CDR3 length is 13 residues. DNA for the CDR3: TGTGCCAGCAGCTCGCGGGGTAACTATGGCTACACCTTC. Residues: CASSSRGNYGYTF.

This chain joins TRBV13 and TRBJ2-3, with 7 positions matching TRBD1. In germline, CDR1 is PRHDT, CDR2 FYEKMQ (reference sequence). J lost 2 bases, V lost 5 bases, and 7 bases had no gene match. The CDR3 is made up of 15 amino acids. This chain's CDR3 is CASSPRDSYTDTQYF. DNA for the CDR3: TGTGCCAGCAGCCCTCGGGACAGCTACACAGATACGCAGTATTTT.

The chain uses TRBV27 and TRBJ2-7, with 9 bases matching TRBD1. This CDR3 has 17 residues. The germline CDR1 and CDR2 sequences are MNHEY and SMNVEV (reference sequence). With 3 bases clipped from V and 0 bases from J, the junction kept 9 bases outside the gene matches. CDR3 nucleotides: TGTGCCAGCAGTTTTCGAATCCGGGACAGGGACTCCTACGAGCAGTACTTC. Its translation: CASSFRIRDRDSYEQYF.

V gene TRBV7-9 combines with J gene TRBJ1-1; possible D gene TRBD1, 5 bases. The CDR3 is 15 amino acids. With 1 base removed from V and 0 bases from J, the gap between germline ends came to 9 bases. Germline V CDR1 and CDR2: SEHNR, FQNEAQ (reference sequence). The CDR3 sequence is CASSLVPGMNTEAFF. The DNA for the CDR3 is TGTGCCAGCAGCTTAGTCCCAGGGATGAACACTGAAGCTTTCTTT. The full variable domain, completed using reference TRBV7-9 and TRBJ1-1, is DTGVSQNPRHKITKRGQNVTFRCDPISEHNRLYWYRQTLGQGPEFLTYFQNEAQLEKSRLLSDRFSAERPKGSFSTLEIQRTEQGDSAMYLCASSLVPGMNTEAFFGQGTRLTVV.

V usage is TRBV5-5 and J usage is TRBJ2-4, with D unclear. The CDR3 has 16 amino acids. Germline V gene data show CDR1 as SGHKS and CDR2 as YYEKEE (reference sequence). The V and J ends lost 4 bases and 3 bases respectively, with 17 bases between them. This chain's CDR3 is CASSLPQNVYKNIQYF. The CDR3 nucleotides read TGTGCCAGCAGCCTCCCTCAGAACGTCTACAAAAACATTCAGTACTTC.

This clone was counted once. This sequence joins TRBV4-2 and TRBJ2-2, with TRBD1 matching over 8 bases. The V gene end was trimmed by 0 bases and the J gene end by 5 bases; junction bases not matched to a gene: 8. CDR1 is LGHNA, CDR2 YNFKEQ, per germline. This CDR3 is 17 amino acids long. For the CDR3, the DNA is TGTGCCAGCAGCCAAGATCCGCAGGGGGCGGGGACCGGGGAGCTGTTTTTT. Protein sequence: CASSQDPQGAGTGELFF.

The rearrangement links TRBV5-8 to TRBJ1-4, with 8 bases lining up with TRBD1. The CDR3 contains 13 residues. V shed 9 bases and J 7 bases; nucleotides not matched to a gene: 8. Germline assignment: CDR1 SGHTS and CDR2 YDEGEE. The CDR3, as DNA: TGTGCCACCAAGGACAGGGTTGGTGAAAAACTGTTTTTT. The encoded protein is CATKDRVGEKLFF. The complete variable domain, with remaining parts taken from reference TRBV5-8 and TRBJ1-4, reads EAGVTQSPTHLIKTRGQQATLRCSPISGHTSVYWYQQALGLGLQFLLWYDEGEERNRGNFPPRFSGRQFPNYSSELNVNALELEDSALYLCATKDRVGEKLFFGSGTQLSVL.

This chain uses TRBV4-1 with TRBJ2-1, with 11 bases aligning to TRBD1. V lost 6 bases and J lost 3; bases outside the gene matches: 7. In germline, CDR1 is MGHRA, CDR2 YSYEKL. The CDR3 consists of 16 residues. CDR3 in amino acids: CASSPRGQGGYNEQFF. CDR3 DNA: TGCGCCAGCAGTCCCAGGGGACAGGGGGGCTACAATGAGCAGTTCTTC.

The chain employs TRBV5-1 and TRBJ1-2, with TRBD1 identical over 7 bases. Germline lookup yields CDR1 SGHRS and CDR2 YFSETQ. V was clipped by 5 bases and J by 3 bases; unmatched bases: 10. CDR3 length equals 15 residues. For the CDR3, the DNA is TGCGCCAGCAGACAACCGACAGGGAAAGACTATGGCTACACCTTC. Translating gives CASRQPTGKDYGYTF.

J is TRBJ2-1 and V is TRBV27, with D possibly TRBD2 on 5 matching bases. Trimming pared 1 base from V and 4 bases from J, leaving 14 bases between. The CDR3 extends over 16 amino acids. Germline V CDR1 and CDR2: MNHEY, SMNVEV (reference sequence). The CDR3 DNA is TGTGCCAGCAGTTTATTAGTCGGGGAGTTATACAATGAGCAGTTCTTC. This gives the protein CASSLLVGELYNEQFF.

The chain couples TRBV7-2 to TRBJ2-1, with 8 bases matching TRBD2. This CDR3 region has 14 residues. Germline assignment: CDR1 SGHTA and CDR2 FQGNSA. Trimming cost V 3 bases and J 7 bases; bases outside gene matches: 5. The CDR3 bases are TGTGCCAGCAGCTTCGGGGGGGCTTCTAATGAGCAGTTCTTC. Residues: CASSFGGASNEQFF.